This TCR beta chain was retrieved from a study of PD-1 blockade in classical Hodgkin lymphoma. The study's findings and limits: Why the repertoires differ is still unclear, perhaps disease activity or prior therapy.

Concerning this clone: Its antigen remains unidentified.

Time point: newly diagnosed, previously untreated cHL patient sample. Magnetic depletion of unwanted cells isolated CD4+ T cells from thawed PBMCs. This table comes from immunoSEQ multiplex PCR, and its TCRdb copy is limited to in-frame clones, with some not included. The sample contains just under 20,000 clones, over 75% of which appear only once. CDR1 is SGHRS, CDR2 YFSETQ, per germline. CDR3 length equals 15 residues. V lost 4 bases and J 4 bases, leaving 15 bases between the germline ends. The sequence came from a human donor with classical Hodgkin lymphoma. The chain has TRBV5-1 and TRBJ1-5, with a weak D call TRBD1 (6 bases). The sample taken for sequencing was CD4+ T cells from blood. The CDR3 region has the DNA TGCGCCAGCAGCCCGGATGGGGGCGGGAATCAGCCCCAGCATTTT. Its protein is CASSPDGGGNQPQHF.